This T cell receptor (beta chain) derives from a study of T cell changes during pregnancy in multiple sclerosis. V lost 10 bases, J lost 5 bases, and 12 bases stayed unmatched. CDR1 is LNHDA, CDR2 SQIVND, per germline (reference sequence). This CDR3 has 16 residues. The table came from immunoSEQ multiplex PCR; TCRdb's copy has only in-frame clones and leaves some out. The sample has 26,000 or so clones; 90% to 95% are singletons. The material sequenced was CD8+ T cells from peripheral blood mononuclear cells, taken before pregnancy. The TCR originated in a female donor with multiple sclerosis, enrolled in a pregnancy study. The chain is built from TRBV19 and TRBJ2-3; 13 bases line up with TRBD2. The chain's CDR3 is CATSPTTSGRQDTQYF. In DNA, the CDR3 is TGTGCCACCTCCCCGACGACTAGCGGGAGGCAAGATACGCAGTATTTT.